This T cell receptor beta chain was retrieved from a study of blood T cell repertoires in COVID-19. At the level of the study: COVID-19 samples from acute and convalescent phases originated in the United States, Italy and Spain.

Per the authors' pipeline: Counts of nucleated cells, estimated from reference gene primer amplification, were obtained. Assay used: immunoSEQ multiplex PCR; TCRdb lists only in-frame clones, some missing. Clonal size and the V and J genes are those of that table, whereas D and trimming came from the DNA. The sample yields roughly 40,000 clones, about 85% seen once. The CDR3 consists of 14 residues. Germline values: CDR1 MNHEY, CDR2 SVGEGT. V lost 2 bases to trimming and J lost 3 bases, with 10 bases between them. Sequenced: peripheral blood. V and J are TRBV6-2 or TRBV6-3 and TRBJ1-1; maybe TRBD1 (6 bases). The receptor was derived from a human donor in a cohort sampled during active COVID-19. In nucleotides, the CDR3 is TGTGCCAGCAGTTACAAGGGGGTGGACACTGAAGCTTTCTTT. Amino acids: CASSYKGVDTEAFF.